The present T cell receptor beta chain was sequenced within a study of T-cell reconstitution after alpha-beta-depleted transplantation in children. The TCRbeta library was prepared with unique molecular identifiers. Each CDR3 protein is one row after TCRdb ran MiXCR on the PCR reads. The sample records fewer than 550,000 distinct CDR3 sequences, around 10% being singletons. V dropped 11 bases and J dropped 2 bases, with 7 bases sitting between them. Germline V gene data show CDR1 as MNHEY and CDR2 as SMNVEV (reference sequence). The CDR3 loop spans 10 amino acids. Sequencing was performed on PBMCs, mostly from graft donor cells, taken 180 days after TCRalphabeta/CD19-depleted stem cell transplant. This chain links TRBV27 with TRBJ2-7; D is uncertain. The clonotype was recovered from a female patient between 2 and 15 years old who had a stem cell transplant for aplastic anemia, so the T cells may come from the graft donor. In DNA, the CDR3 is TGTGCCCCCCTTCCCTACGAGCAGTACTTC. It is translated as CAPLPYEQYF.